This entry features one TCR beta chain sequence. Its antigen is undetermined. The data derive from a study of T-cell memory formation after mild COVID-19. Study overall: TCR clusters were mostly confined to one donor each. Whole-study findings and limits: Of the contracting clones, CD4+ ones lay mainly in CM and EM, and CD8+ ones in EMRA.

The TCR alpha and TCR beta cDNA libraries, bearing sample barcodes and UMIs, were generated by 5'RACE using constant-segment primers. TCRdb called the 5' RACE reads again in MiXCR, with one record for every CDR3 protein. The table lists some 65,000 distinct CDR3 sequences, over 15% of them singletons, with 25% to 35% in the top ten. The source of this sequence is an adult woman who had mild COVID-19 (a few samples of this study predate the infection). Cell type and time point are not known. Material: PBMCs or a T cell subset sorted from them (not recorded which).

The CDR3 DNA sequence: TGCGCCAGCAGCCGGGAGTGGTCGGCGGGGGGTTACCAAGAGACCCAGTACTTC. Translating gives CASSREWSAGGYQETQYF. The V gene is TRBV4-1, the J gene TRBJ2-5, with 8 bases that match TRBD2. There are 18 residues in the CDR3. Germline values: CDR1 MGHRA, CDR2 YSYEKL. V dropped 4 bases and J dropped 0; count of bases not matched to a gene: 13.